The TCR beta chain described here comes from a study of identical twins. TCRdb reanalysed the 5' RACE reads using MiXCR and keeps one entry per CDR3 protein. This sample has about 220,000 distinct CDR3 sequences, with about a tenth found just once. This TCR was recovered from a woman under 30 in good health. Sequencing was done on a sample of memory (CD45RO+) T cells sorted from blood.

The CDR3 DNA sequence: TGTGCCACCAGCAGAGAAGGGTGGAATGAGCAGTTCTTC. Encoded protein: CATSREGWNEQFF. The genes are TRBV15 and TRBJ2-1; the D is unclear. CDR1 LNHNV and CDR2 YYDKDF come from the germline V gene (reference sequence). Trimming took off 0 bases at V and 7 bases at J, with 7 bases between the two ends. The CDR3 is made up of 13 amino acids.